This is a list of T cell receptor beta chains from one sample in a study of blood T cell repertoires in COVID-19. The table came from immunoSEQ multiplex PCR; TCRdb's copy has only in-frame clones and leaves some out. The data hold under 250,000 clones, with around four fifths observed a single time. The sequencing sample was made of peripheral blood. These receptors all stem from a woman in her 70s with active or convalescent COVID-19. The CDR3 runs from the conserved cysteine through the conserved F or W. The D gene is left open where the match is weak. Expanded clones get a size class; other rows say once, few or many, or leave the size out.

DNA: TGTGCCAGCAGCTTGGGCTCCCCTATCGGTGGCTACACCTTC
CDR3: CASSLGSPIGGYTF
D: NA
J: TRBJ1-2
V: TRBV5-4
size: NA

DNA: TGTGCCAGCAGCTTAATAGGGACTAGCGGCTCCTACAATGAGCAGTTCTTC
CDR3: CASSLIGTSGSYNEQFF
D: TRBD2
J: TRBJ2-1
V: TRBV7-2
size: few

DNA: TGTGCCAGCAGCCAAGTTCTCGGACAGGGCTACGAGCAGTACTTC
CDR3: CASSQVLGQGYEQYF
D: TRBD1
J: TRBJ2-7
V: TRBV3-1/TRBV3-2
size: NA

DNA: TGTGCCAGCAGGGCGGACTGGAACACTGAAGCTTTCTTT
CDR3: CASRADWNTEAFF
D: NA
J: TRBJ1-1
V: TRBV3-1/TRBV3-2
size: NA

DNA: TGCGCCAGCAGCTTTGGAGGGGTCGGTTACAATGAGCAGTTCTTC
CDR3: CASSFGGVGYNEQFF
D: NA
J: TRBJ2-1
V: TRBV5-1
size: once

DNA: TGTGCCAGTAGTACGGGACAGGGAGGGGAGACCCAGTACTTC
CDR3: CASSTGQGGETQYF
D: TRBD1
J: TRBJ2-5
V: TRBV19
size: few

DNA: TGTGCCAGCAGCAACGGGCAGGGAGGGCCCGATAATTCACCCCTCCACTTT
CDR3: CASSNGQGGPDNSPLHF
D: NA
J: TRBJ1-6
V: TRBV6-2/TRBV6-3
size: NA

DNA: TGTGCCAGCGAGGGAATAGCGGGAGGGGAATATGAGCAGTTCTTC
CDR3: CASEGIAGGEYEQFF
D: TRBD2
J: TRBJ2-1
V: TRBV6-5
size: NA

DNA: TGTGCCAGCAGGACCACGGGACAGGGGACTGAAGCTTTCTTT
CDR3: CASRTTGQGTEAFF
D: TRBD1
J: TRBJ1-1
V: TRBV6-5
size: NA

DNA: TGTGCCAGCAGCCAAGTTTCCGGGGGGGAGACCCAGTACTTC
CDR3: CASSQVSGGETQYF
D: TRBD2
J: TRBJ2-5
V: TRBV3-1/TRBV3-2
size: NA

DNA: TGCGCCAGCAGCCCGGGAGGGACTGTCTACGAGCAGTACTTC
CDR3: CASSPGGTVYEQYF
D: TRBD2
J: TRBJ2-7
V: TRBV5-1
size: NA

DNA: TGTGCCAGCGAGCTCGGCGGGTCTGGAAACACCATATATTTT
CDR3: CASELGGSGNTIYF
D: NA
J: TRBJ1-3
V: TRBV2
size: NA

DNA: TGTGCCAGCAGCACTGACAGGGTGAAGTTCTTC
CDR3: CASSTDRVKFF
D: TRBD1
J: TRBJ2-1
V: TRBV5-6
size: few

DNA: TGCGCCAGCACACGACAGGAGAACACTGAAGCTTTCTTT
CDR3: CASTRQENTEAFF
D: NA
J: TRBJ1-1
V: TRBV10-1
size: NA

DNA: TGTGCCAGCAGTTACGGGGCAGGTAACAATGAGCAGTTCTTC
CDR3: CASSYGAGNNEQFF
D: NA
J: TRBJ2-1
V: TRBV6-2/TRBV6-3
size: NA

DNA: TGCGCCAGCAGCCAAGAAGGAAGCGCCTACCAAGAGACCCAGTACTTC
CDR3: CASSQEGSAYQETQYF
D: NA
J: TRBJ2-5
V: TRBV4-1
size: NA

DNA: TGTGCCAGCAGCTTAGTTTTTCCGGGTGGATCACCCCTCCACTTT
CDR3: CASSLVFPGGSPLHF
D: NA
J: TRBJ1-6
V: TRBV11-2
size: NA

DNA: TGTGCCAGCAGCCGCACAGGGACAGATACGCAGTATTTT
CDR3: CASSRTGTDTQYF
D: NA
J: TRBJ2-3
V: TRBV4-2
size: NA

DNA: TGTGCCTGGAGTGGCGGGACCCTGAACACCGGGGAGCTGTTTTTT
CDR3: CAWSGGTLNTGELFF
D: NA
J: TRBJ2-2
V: TRBV30
size: NA

DNA: TGTGCCAGCAGCCACGGCACCGGGGAGCTGTTTTTT
CDR3: CASSHGTGELFF
D: NA
J: TRBJ2-2
V: TRBV3-1/TRBV3-2
size: NA

DNA: TGTGCCAGCAGCCAAGTAGGCAGGGGGCGCGAGGAAAAACTGTTTTTT
CDR3: CASSQVGRGREEKLFF
D: TRBD1
J: TRBJ1-4
V: TRBV4-2
size: NA

DNA: TGTGCCAGCAGGGGACAGGGGGACTATGGCTACACCTTC
CDR3: CASRGQGDYGYTF
D: TRBD1
J: TRBJ1-2
V: TRBV2
size: NA

DNA: TGCGCCAGCAGCCAAGAGCGGCAGGGGGCTAATAATAATTCACCCCTCCACTTT
CDR3: CASSQERQGANNNSPLHF
D: TRBD1
J: TRBJ1-6
V: TRBV4-3
size: NA

DNA: TGTGCCAGCACCCGAAGGGCAGGGGTCACTGAAGCTTTCTTT
CDR3: CASTRRAGVTEAFF
D: NA
J: TRBJ1-1
V: TRBV19
size: NA

DNA: TGTGCCAGCAGCTCTAGCGGGACCCCCGAGACCCAGTACTTC
CDR3: CASSSSGTPETQYF
D: TRBD2
J: TRBJ2-5
V: TRBV7-9
size: NA

DNA: TGTGCCAGCTCAGAACGACAGGGGAGTGGAAACACCATATATTTT
CDR3: CASSERQGSGNTIYF
D: TRBD1
J: TRBJ1-3
V: TRBV18
size: NA

DNA: TGCGCCAGCAGCCAAGAAAGGGGGGGAACGTCCGGGGAGCTGTTTTTT
CDR3: CASSQERGGTSGELFF
D: NA
J: TRBJ2-2
V: TRBV4-3
size: NA

DNA: TGTGCCAGCAGCGTAGGCCAAGGACTAGGGACAGATACGCAGTATTTT
CDR3: CASSVGQGLGTDTQYF
D: TRBD2
J: TRBJ2-3
V: TRBV11-3
size: NA

DNA: TGTGCCAGCAGTGACCAGGCCGGTTCCTACAATGAGCAGTTCTTC
CDR3: CASSDQAGSYNEQFF
D: NA
J: TRBJ2-1
V: TRBV2
size: few

DNA: TGTGCCAGCAGCCAAACACAGGGGGTAGTAGGTCAGCCCCAGCATTTT
CDR3: CASSQTQGVVGQPQHF
D: TRBD1
J: TRBJ1-5
V: TRBV4-2
size: NA

DNA: TGCGCCAGCAGCTTGGGTCTAGCGGGGGGGCCGGGTTTCGCCTACGAGCAGTACTTC
CDR3: CASSLGLAGGPGFAYEQYF
D: TRBD2
J: TRBJ2-7
V: TRBV5-1
size: NA

DNA: TGTGCCAGCTCACCGCAGGCCCAGCAGGGGGCATTTCAGCCCCAGCATTTT
CDR3: CASSPQAQQGAFQPQHF
D: TRBD1
J: TRBJ1-5
V: TRBV18
size: NA

DNA: TGTGCCAGTAGTATAGGTCAGGCTACCTCCTACGAGCAGTACTTC
CDR3: CASSIGQATSYEQYF
D: NA
J: TRBJ2-7
V: TRBV19
size: NA

DNA: TGTGCCAGTACCCCCAGAACCGGCGGGGGAGTGGCAGATACGCAGTATTTT
CDR3: CASTPRTGGGVADTQYF
D: TRBD2
J: TRBJ2-3
V: TRBV19
size: NA

DNA: TGTGCCAGCAGCGTAATCTCCGGGACAGATGGCTACACCTTC
CDR3: CASSVISGTDGYTF
D: TRBD1
J: TRBJ1-2
V: TRBV9
size: few

DNA: TGTGCCACCAGCAGGGGACTCCAAGAGACCCAGTACTTC
CDR3: CATSRGLQETQYF
D: NA
J: TRBJ2-5
V: TRBV15
size: NA

DNA: TGTGCCAGCAGACCCGGGTTGGCCTATGGCTACACCTTC
CDR3: CASRPGLAYGYTF
D: NA
J: TRBJ1-2
V: TRBV7-9
size: NA